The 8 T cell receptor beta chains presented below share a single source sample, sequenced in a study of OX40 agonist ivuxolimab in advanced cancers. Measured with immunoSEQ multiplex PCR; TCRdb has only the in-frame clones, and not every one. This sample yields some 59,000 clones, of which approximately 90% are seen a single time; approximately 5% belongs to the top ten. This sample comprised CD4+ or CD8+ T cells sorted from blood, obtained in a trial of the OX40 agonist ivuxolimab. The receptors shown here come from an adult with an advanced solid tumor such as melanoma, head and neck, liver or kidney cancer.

CDR3 region: CASSPRDGEAFF. CDR3 in DNA: TGTGCCAGCTCACCACGGGACGGTGAAGCTTTCTTT. This sequence joins TRBV18 and TRBJ1-1; a possible D gene is TRBD1 (5 bases). The V end was cut by 1 base, the J end by 7 bases, with 7 bases between. This CDR3 is 12 amino acids long. Germline-derived CDR1 and CDR2 are KGHSH and LQKENI.

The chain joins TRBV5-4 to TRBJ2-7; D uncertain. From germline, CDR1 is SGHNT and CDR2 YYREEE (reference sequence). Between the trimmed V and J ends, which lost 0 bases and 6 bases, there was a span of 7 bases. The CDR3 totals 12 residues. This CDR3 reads CASSLEMREQYF. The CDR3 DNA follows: TGTGCCAGCAGCTTGGAAATGCGCGAGCAGTACTTC. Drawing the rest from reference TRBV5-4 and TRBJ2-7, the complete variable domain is ETGVTQSPTHLIKTRGQQVTLRCSSQSGHNTVSWYQQALGQGPQFIFQYYREEENGRGNFPPRFSGLQFPNYSSELNVNALELDDSALYLCASSLEMREQYFGPGTRLTVT.

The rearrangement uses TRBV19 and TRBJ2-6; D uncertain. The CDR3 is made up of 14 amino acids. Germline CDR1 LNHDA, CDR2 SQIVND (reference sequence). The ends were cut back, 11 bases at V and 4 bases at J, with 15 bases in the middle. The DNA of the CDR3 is TGTGCCTCCATGCCGGCGGCCGGGGCCAACGTCCTGACTTTC. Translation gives CASMPAAGANVLTF.

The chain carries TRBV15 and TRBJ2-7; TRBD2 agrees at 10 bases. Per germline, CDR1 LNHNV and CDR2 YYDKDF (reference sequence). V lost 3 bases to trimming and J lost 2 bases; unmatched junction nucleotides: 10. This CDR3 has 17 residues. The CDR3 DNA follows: TGTGCCACCAGCAGGCCGGGACTAGCGCCGAATACCTACGAGCAGTACTTC. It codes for CATSRPGLAPNTYEQYF.

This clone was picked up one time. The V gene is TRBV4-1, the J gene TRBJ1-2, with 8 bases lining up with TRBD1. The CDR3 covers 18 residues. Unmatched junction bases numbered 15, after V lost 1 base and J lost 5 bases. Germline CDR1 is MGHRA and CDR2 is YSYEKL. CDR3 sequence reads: CASSQGVAGGLQQYGYTF. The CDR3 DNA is TGCGCCAGCAGCCAAGGCGTAGCAGGGGGCTTACAGCAGTATGGCTACACCTTC.

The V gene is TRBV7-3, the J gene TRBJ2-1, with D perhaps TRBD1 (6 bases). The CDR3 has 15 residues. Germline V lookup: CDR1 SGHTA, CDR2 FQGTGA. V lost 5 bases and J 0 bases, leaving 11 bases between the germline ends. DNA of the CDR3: TGTGCCAGCAGCCTAGGGACAAGCTCCTACAATGAGCAGTTCTTC. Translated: CASSLGTSSYNEQFF. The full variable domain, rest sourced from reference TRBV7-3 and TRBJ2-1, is GAGVSQTPSNKVTEKGKYVELRCDPISGHTALYWYRQSLGQGPEFLIYFQGTGAADDSGLPNDRFFAVRPEGSVSTLKIQRTERGDSAVYLCASSLGTSSYNEQFFGPGTRLTVL.

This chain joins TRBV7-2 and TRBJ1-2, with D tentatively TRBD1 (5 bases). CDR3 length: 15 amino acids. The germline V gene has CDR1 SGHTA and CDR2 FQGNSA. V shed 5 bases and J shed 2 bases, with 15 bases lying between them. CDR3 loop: CASSPGTDRNYGYTF. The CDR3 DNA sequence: TGTGCCAGCAGCCCCGGGACCGATAGAAACTATGGCTACACCTTC.

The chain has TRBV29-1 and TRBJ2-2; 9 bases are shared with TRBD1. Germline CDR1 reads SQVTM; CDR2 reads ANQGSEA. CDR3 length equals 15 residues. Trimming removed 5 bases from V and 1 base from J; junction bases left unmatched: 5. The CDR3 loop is CSVLPGQGNTGELFF. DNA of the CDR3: TGCAGCGTTTTACCGGGACAGGGGAACACCGGGGAGCTGTTTTTT.